The rows below give T cell receptor beta chains drawn from one sample of a study of shared clonotypes between healthy human individuals. TCRdb's table, derived via immunoSEQ multiplex PCR, lists solely in-frame clones and lacks some. Among a few million clones listed, roughly nine tenths were seen once. Sequenced material: naive CD4+ T cells sorted from blood. The receptors stem from a man between 18 and 35 years old in good health. Both conserved end residues are part of each CDR3. Each record gives: clone size, D gene, V gene, J gene, CDR3 DNA, CDR3 protein. D genes are given only for firm matches. Size is omitted from some rows. Given values are once, few, many or a class for expanded clones.

clone_size: -; d_call: -; v_call: TRBV19; j_call: TRBJ1-3; cdr3_nt: TGTGCCAGTAGTTTTCCAACAGGCACCAATCTGGCTGGAAACACCATATATTTT; cdr3_aa: CASSFPTGTNLAGNTIYF
clone_size: -; d_call: -; v_call: TRBV10-3; j_call: TRBJ1-4; cdr3_nt: TGTGCCATCAGTGAGGTCGGTGGAGAAAAACTGTTTTTT; cdr3_aa: CAISEVGGEKLFF
clone_size: -; d_call: -; v_call: TRBV14; j_call: TRBJ2-7; cdr3_nt: TGTGCCAGCAGCCATGGGACATCCACCAATAAGGATTACGAGCAGTACTTC; cdr3_aa: CASSHGTSTNKDYEQYF
clone_size: -; d_call: -; v_call: TRBV2; j_call: TRBJ1-1; cdr3_nt: TGTGCCAGCAGTGACCCGAACACTGAAGCTTTCTTT; cdr3_aa: CASSDPNTEAFF
clone_size: -; d_call: TRBD1; v_call: TRBV6-1; j_call: TRBJ1-1; cdr3_nt: TGTGCCAGCAGTGAAATCCCAGGGGGTGGGGGAGCTTTCTTT; cdr3_aa: CASSEIPGGGGAFF
clone_size: once; d_call: TRBD1; v_call: TRBV5-4; j_call: TRBJ2-5; cdr3_nt: TGTGCCAGCAGCTGGGACAGTCAAGAGACCCAGTACTTC; cdr3_aa: CASSWDSQETQYF
clone_size: -; d_call: TRBD1; v_call: TRBV4-1; j_call: TRBJ2-4; cdr3_nt: TGCGCCAGCAGCACCCCCGGGACAGGGGTCAAAAACATTCAGTACTTC; cdr3_aa: CASSTPGTGVKNIQYF
clone_size: once; d_call: -; v_call: TRBV6-5; j_call: TRBJ2-1; cdr3_nt: TGTGCCAGCAGACCTGACCAGCGCCGAGGTGAGCAGTTCTTC; cdr3_aa: CASRPDQRRGEQFF
clone_size: once; d_call: TRBD2; v_call: TRBV19; j_call: TRBJ2-1; cdr3_nt: TGTGCCAGTAGTACCCCTAGCGTGTCGGGGGGTGAGCAGTTCTTC; cdr3_aa: CASSTPSVSGGEQFF
clone_size: once; d_call: -; v_call: TRBV6-5; j_call: TRBJ1-5; cdr3_nt: TGTGCCAGCAGTGCCAGGGCCGAAGGCAATCAGCCCCAGCATTTT; cdr3_aa: CASSARAEGNQPQHF
clone_size: once; d_call: -; v_call: TRBV5-1; j_call: TRBJ2-3; cdr3_nt: TGCGCCAGCAGCGGAGGGGGTTCCGATACGCAGTATTTT; cdr3_aa: CASSGGGSDTQYF
clone_size: -; d_call: -; v_call: TRBV5-1; j_call: TRBJ1-1; cdr3_nt: TGCGCCAGCAGCGTGGGCTCCACTGAAGCTTTCTTT; cdr3_aa: CASSVGSTEAFF
clone_size: -; d_call: -; v_call: TRBV18; j_call: TRBJ2-7; cdr3_nt: TGTGCCAGCTCACCGGTTGGCTCCTACGAGCAGTACTTC; cdr3_aa: CASSPVGSYEQYF
clone_size: few; d_call: TRBD2; v_call: TRBV27; j_call: TRBJ2-1; cdr3_nt: TGTGCCAGCAGTCCCGGGACTAGAGGCGATGAGCAGTTCTTC; cdr3_aa: CASSPGTRGDEQFF
clone_size: -; d_call: TRBD2; v_call: TRBV6-1; j_call: TRBJ2-1; cdr3_nt: TGTGCCAGCTTCGGGGGGAATTACAATGAGCAGTTCTTC; cdr3_aa: CASFGGNYNEQFF
clone_size: -; d_call: -; v_call: TRBV19; j_call: TRBJ1-6; cdr3_nt: TGTGCCAGTAAACCGGGACACATAAATTCACCCCTCCACTTT; cdr3_aa: CASKPGHINSPLHF
clone_size: -; d_call: -; v_call: TRBV5-4; j_call: TRBJ1-4; cdr3_nt: TGTGCCAGCAGCTTGTCCAATACTAATGAAAAACTGTTTTTT; cdr3_aa: CASSLSNTNEKLFF
clone_size: once; d_call: -; v_call: TRBV7-8; j_call: TRBJ2-1; cdr3_nt: TGTGCCAGCAGCGTCCCGGGACTTCCCCACAATGAGCAGTTCTTC; cdr3_aa: CASSVPGLPHNEQFF
clone_size: once; d_call: TRBD2; v_call: TRBV5-1; j_call: TRBJ2-5; cdr3_nt: TGCGCCAGCAGCTTGGAGGCTAGCGGGCTGCAAGAGACCCAGTACTTC; cdr3_aa: CASSLEASGLQETQYF
clone_size: -; d_call: -; v_call: TRBV6-1; j_call: TRBJ2-7; cdr3_nt: TGTGCCAGCAGTGCCTTTCCCCACGAGCAGTACTTC; cdr3_aa: CASSAFPHEQYF
clone_size: -; d_call: TRBD1; v_call: TRBV9; j_call: TRBJ1-2; cdr3_nt: TGTGCCAGCAGCGGGGCAACCGGGACAGCTTCTAACTATGGCTACACCTTC; cdr3_aa: CASSGATGTASNYGYTF
clone_size: -; d_call: TRBD1; v_call: TRBV9; j_call: TRBJ2-2; cdr3_nt: TGTGCCAGCAGCGAGGGACAGATAACCGGGGAGCTGTTTTTT; cdr3_aa: CASSEGQITGELFF
clone_size: -; d_call: -; v_call: TRBV7-9; j_call: TRBJ1-3; cdr3_nt: TGTGCCAGCAGCTTATGGGGGCAAGGTACTGGAAACACCATATATTTT; cdr3_aa: CASSLWGQGTGNTIYF
clone_size: -; d_call: -; v_call: TRBV9; j_call: TRBJ2-1; cdr3_nt: TGTGCCAGCAGCTCGAAAGACCCGAGCTCCTACAATGAGCAGTTCTTC; cdr3_aa: CASSSKDPSSYNEQFF
clone_size: once; d_call: -; v_call: TRBV5-1; j_call: TRBJ2-5; cdr3_nt: TGCGCCAGCACCCGGGGCCTGCGGGAGACCCAGTACTTC; cdr3_aa: CASTRGLRETQYF
clone_size: -; d_call: TRBD1; v_call: TRBV29-1; j_call: TRBJ2-5; cdr3_nt: TGCAGCGTTGCAGGGGGCCGGGAGACCCAGTACTTC; cdr3_aa: CSVAGGRETQYF
clone_size: -; d_call: -; v_call: TRBV7-2; j_call: TRBJ2-7; cdr3_nt: TGTGCCAGCAGCCACATACCCAATACCAGGGGATACGAGCAGTACTTC; cdr3_aa: CASSHIPNTRGYEQYF
clone_size: -; d_call: -; v_call: TRBV6-1; j_call: TRBJ2-2; cdr3_nt: TGTGCCAGCAGTGATCTGGGGGATTTGAACACCGGGGAGCTGTTTTTT; cdr3_aa: CASSDLGDLNTGELFF
clone_size: once; d_call: TRBD1; v_call: TRBV10-3; j_call: TRBJ2-7; cdr3_nt: TGTGCCATCAGTGAAAGGGGGCTTGGGTACGAGCAGTACTTC; cdr3_aa: CAISERGLGYEQYF
clone_size: -; d_call: -; v_call: TRBV6-1; j_call: TRBJ2-7; cdr3_nt: TGTGCCAGCAACCGGAACGGACAGTTGCCCTACGAGCAGTACTTC; cdr3_aa: CASNRNGQLPYEQYF
clone_size: -; d_call: -; v_call: TRBV30; j_call: TRBJ2-7; cdr3_nt: TGTGCCTGGTCCGGGGGGCGCCACGAGCAGTACTTC; cdr3_aa: CAWSGGRHEQYF
clone_size: once; d_call: -; v_call: TRBV12-2; j_call: TRBJ2-3; cdr3_nt: TGTGCAAGTCGCTTAGTGATGAGGCCCCCCGGTGATACGCAGTATTTT; cdr3_aa: CASRLVMRPPGDTQYF
clone_size: -; d_call: TRBD1; v_call: TRBV18; j_call: TRBJ1-2; cdr3_nt: TGTGCCAGCTCACCATCGGGACAGGGATTTGGCTACACCTTC; cdr3_aa: CASSPSGQGFGYTF
clone_size: -; d_call: -; v_call: TRBV27; j_call: TRBJ1-6; cdr3_nt: TGTGCCAGCAGAGCTGGGTTGAATTATAATTCACCCCTCCACTTT; cdr3_aa: CASRAGLNYNSPLHF
clone_size: -; d_call: -; v_call: TRBV7-2; j_call: TRBJ1-1; cdr3_nt: TGTGCCAGCAGCTTAGCCTCCTTCTCGGGGGCTGGGGCTTTCTTT; cdr3_aa: CASSLASFSGAGAFF
clone_size: -; d_call: -; v_call: TRBV2; j_call: TRBJ2-3; cdr3_nt: TGTGCCAGCAGCCAGGCTGATACGCAGTATTTT; cdr3_aa: CASSQADTQYF
clone_size: -; d_call: -; v_call: TRBV6-5; j_call: TRBJ1-2; cdr3_nt: TGTGCCACCGCCTCGGGGGGGGTAAACTATGGCTACACCTTC; cdr3_aa: CATASGGVNYGYTF
clone_size: -; d_call: -; v_call: TRBV5-6; j_call: TRBJ2-6; cdr3_nt: TGTGCCAGCAGCTCGACTAGGGTCAGCTCTGGGGCCAACGTCCTGACTTTC; cdr3_aa: CASSSTRVSSGANVLTF
clone_size: -; d_call: TRBD1; v_call: TRBV6-5; j_call: TRBJ1-2; cdr3_nt: TGTGCCAGCACCAGACAGGGTTACTATGGCTACACCTTC; cdr3_aa: CASTRQGYYGYTF
clone_size: -; d_call: -; v_call: TRBV10-3; j_call: TRBJ2-7; cdr3_nt: TGTGCCAGCCAGTCGGGGACTGCCTCTAACGAGCAGTACTTC; cdr3_aa: CASQSGTASNEQYF
clone_size: -; d_call: -; v_call: TRBV6-1; j_call: TRBJ1-4; cdr3_nt: TGTGCCAGCAGGGCACTAGGGGGGGATTGGGAAAAACTGTTTTTT; cdr3_aa: CASRALGGDWEKLFF
clone_size: -; d_call: -; v_call: TRBV6-5; j_call: TRBJ2-1; cdr3_nt: TGTGCCAGCAGTTACCGGACCTCAGGCAATGAGCAGTTCTTC; cdr3_aa: CASSYRTSGNEQFF
clone_size: -; d_call: TRBD2; v_call: TRBV9; j_call: TRBJ2-1; cdr3_nt: TGTGCCAGCAGCGAGGGGACTAGCGGGGGGCTGAAGTTCTTC; cdr3_aa: CASSEGTSGGLKFF
clone_size: once; d_call: -; v_call: TRBV6-6; j_call: TRBJ2-2; cdr3_nt: TGTGCCAGCGAAGAGTGGAACACCGGGGAGCTGTTTTTT; cdr3_aa: CASEEWNTGELFF
clone_size: -; d_call: -; v_call: TRBV6-4; j_call: TRBJ1-5; cdr3_nt: TGTGCCAGCAGTGAATGGAACCGGGGGCCCCAGCATTTT; cdr3_aa: CASSEWNRGPQHF
clone_size: -; d_call: TRBD2; v_call: TRBV30; j_call: TRBJ2-5; cdr3_nt: TGTGCCTGGACTAGCGGGAGGCTGGAGACCCAGTACTTC; cdr3_aa: CAWTSGRLETQYF
clone_size: -; d_call: -; v_call: TRBV2; j_call: TRBJ2-5; cdr3_nt: TGTGCCAGCAGTGAAGGGAGCCAAGAGACCCAGTACTTC; cdr3_aa: CASSEGSQETQYF
clone_size: -; d_call: -; v_call: TRBV28; j_call: TRBJ1-2; cdr3_nt: TGTGCCAGCAGTCCGGACTCTTCGGGGGCGAATAACTATGGCTACACCTTC; cdr3_aa: CASSPDSSGANNYGYTF
clone_size: -; d_call: -; v_call: TRBV5-4; j_call: TRBJ2-3; cdr3_nt: TGTGCCAGCAGCCCTCTGGTCACAGATACGCAGTATTTT; cdr3_aa: CASSPLVTDTQYF
clone_size: -; d_call: -; v_call: TRBV28; j_call: TRBJ1-4; cdr3_nt: TGTGCCAGCAGCAAGATACTGACACTAGGGAATGAAAAACTGTTTTTT; cdr3_aa: CASSKILTLGNEKLFF
clone_size: -; d_call: -; v_call: TRBV7-2; j_call: TRBJ2-3; cdr3_nt: TGTGCCAGCAGCTTTGTAGCGGAGAACACAGATACGCAGTATTTT; cdr3_aa: CASSFVAENTDTQYF
clone_size: once; d_call: -; v_call: TRBV10-3; j_call: TRBJ2-7; cdr3_nt: TGTGCCATCAGTGCGACGAGGGGTACCTACGAGCAGTACTTC; cdr3_aa: CAISATRGTYEQYF
clone_size: -; d_call: -; v_call: TRBV5-4; j_call: TRBJ1-6; cdr3_nt: TGTGCCAGCAGTCAGGCTTTAGGGAATTCACCCCTCCACTTT; cdr3_aa: CASSQALGNSPLHF
clone_size: -; d_call: -; v_call: TRBV13; j_call: TRBJ2-5; cdr3_nt: TGTGCCAGCAGCATTCTAGCGAACTGGGGAGGCCAGTACTTC; cdr3_aa: CASSILANWGGQYF
clone_size: -; d_call: TRBD2; v_call: TRBV7-2; j_call: TRBJ2-5; cdr3_nt: TGTGCCAGCAGCCGGGGAGGGAAAGAGACCCAGTACTTC; cdr3_aa: CASSRGGKETQYF